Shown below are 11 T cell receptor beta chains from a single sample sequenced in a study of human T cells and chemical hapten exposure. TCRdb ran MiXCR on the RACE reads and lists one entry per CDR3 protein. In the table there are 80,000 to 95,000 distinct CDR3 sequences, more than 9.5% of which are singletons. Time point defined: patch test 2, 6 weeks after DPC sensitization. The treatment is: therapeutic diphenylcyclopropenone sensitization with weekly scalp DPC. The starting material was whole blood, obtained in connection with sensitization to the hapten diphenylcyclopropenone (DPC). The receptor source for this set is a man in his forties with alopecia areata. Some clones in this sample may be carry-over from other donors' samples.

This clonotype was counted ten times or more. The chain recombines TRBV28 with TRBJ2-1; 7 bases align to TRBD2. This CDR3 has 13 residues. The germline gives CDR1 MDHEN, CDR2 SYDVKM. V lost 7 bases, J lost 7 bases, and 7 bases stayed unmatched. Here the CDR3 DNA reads TGTGCCAGCACCCCAGGGCGGGAGAATGAGCAGTTCTTC. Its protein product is CASTPGRENEQFF.

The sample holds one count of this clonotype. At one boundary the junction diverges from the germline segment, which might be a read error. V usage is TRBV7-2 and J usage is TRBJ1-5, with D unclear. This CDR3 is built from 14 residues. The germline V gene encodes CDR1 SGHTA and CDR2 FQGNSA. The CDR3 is CASSLVGSNQLQHF. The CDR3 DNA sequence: TGTGCCAGCAGCTTAGTGGGTAGCAATCAGCTCCAGCATTTT.

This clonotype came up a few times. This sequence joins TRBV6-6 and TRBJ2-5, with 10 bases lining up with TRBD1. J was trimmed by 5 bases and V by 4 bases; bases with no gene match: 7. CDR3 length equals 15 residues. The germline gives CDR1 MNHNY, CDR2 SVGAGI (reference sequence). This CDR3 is CASSSSGQGRETQYF. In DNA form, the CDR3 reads TGTGCCAGCAGTTCATCGGGACAGGGGAGGGAGACCCAGTACTTC.

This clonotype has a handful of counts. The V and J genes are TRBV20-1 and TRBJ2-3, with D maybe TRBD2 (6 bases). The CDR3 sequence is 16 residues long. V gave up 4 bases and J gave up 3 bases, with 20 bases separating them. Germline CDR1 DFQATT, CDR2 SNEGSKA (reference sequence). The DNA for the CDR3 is TGCAGTGCTAACCACCCTACGGAGGGGATAACAGATACGCAGTATTTT. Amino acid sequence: CSANHPTEGITDTQYF.

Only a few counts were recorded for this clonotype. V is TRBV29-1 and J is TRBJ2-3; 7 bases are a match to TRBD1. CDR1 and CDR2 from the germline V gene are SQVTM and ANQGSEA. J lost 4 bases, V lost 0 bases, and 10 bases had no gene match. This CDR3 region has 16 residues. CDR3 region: CSVEEGQLRFPDTQYF. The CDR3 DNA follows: TGCAGCGTTGAAGAGGGACAGCTAAGGTTTCCAGATACGCAGTATTTT.

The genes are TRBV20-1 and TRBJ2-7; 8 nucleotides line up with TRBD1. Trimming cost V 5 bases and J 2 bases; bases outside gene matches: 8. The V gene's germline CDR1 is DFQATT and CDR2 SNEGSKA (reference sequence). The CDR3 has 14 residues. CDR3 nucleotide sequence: TGCAGTGCTGCGGTGGGGGACAGGACCTACGAGCAGTACTTC. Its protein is CSAAVGDRTYEQYF.

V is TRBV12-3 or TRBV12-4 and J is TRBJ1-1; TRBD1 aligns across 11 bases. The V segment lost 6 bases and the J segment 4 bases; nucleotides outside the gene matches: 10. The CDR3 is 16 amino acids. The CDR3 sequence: CASSLRTGGYGTEAFF. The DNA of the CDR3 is TGTGCCAGCAGCCTCCGGACAGGGGGCTATGGCACTGAAGCTTTCTTT.

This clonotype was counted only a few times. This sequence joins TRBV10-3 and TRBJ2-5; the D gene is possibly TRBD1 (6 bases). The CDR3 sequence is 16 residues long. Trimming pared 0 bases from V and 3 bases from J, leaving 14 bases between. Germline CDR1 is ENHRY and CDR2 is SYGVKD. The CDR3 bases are TGTGCCATCAGTGAGTCGAAGGGCAGGGGAGAAGAGACCCAGTACTTC. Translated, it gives CAISESKGRGEETQYF.

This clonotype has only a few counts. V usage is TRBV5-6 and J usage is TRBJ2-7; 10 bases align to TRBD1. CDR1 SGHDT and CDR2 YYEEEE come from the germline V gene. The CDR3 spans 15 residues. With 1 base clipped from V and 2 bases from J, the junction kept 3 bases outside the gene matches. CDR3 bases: TGTGCCAGCAGCTTGCCGGGACAGGGGACCTACGAGCAGTACGTC. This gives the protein CASSLPGQGTYEQYV.

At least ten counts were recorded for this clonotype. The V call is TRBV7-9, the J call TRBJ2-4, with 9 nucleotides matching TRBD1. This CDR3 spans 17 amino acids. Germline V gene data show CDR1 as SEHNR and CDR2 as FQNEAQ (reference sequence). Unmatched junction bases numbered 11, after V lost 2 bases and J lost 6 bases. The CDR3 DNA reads TGTGCCAGCAGCTTATCCGGGGGACAGGGCGTCCCAAACATTCAGTACTTC. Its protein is CASSLSGGQGVPNIQYF.

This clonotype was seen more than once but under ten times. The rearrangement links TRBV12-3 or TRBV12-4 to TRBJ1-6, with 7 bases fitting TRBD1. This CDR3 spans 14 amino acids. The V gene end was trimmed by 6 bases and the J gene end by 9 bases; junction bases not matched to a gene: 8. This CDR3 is CASRVTGVGSPLHF. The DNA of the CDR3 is TGTGCCAGCAGGGTAACAGGGGTAGGTTCACCCCTCCACTTT.